These 30 T cell receptor beta chains were sequenced from one sample in a study of OX40 agonist ivuxolimab in advanced cancers. The assay was immunoSEQ multiplex PCR, and TCRdb's table has in-frame clones only and misses some. The table has fewer than 70,000 clones, about 88% seen once. Specimen: CD4+ or CD8+ T cells sorted from blood, collected in a trial of the OX40 agonist ivuxolimab. These receptors all come from an adult with an advanced solid tumor such as melanoma, head and neck, liver or kidney cancer.

The J gene is TRBJ1-2, the V gene TRBV28, with TRBD1 as a possible D gene (5 bases). The V end was cut by 2 bases, the J end by 4 bases, with 11 bases between. CDR1 is MDHEN, CDR2 SYDVKM, per germline. The CDR3 has 14 residues. CDR3 protein: CASSLIPRVYGYTF. The CDR3 DNA sequence: TGTGCCAGCAGTTTAATCCCCAGGGTCTATGGCTACACCTTC.

The V call is TRBV2, the J call TRBJ2-1; 10 positions match TRBD2. Germline V gene sequence: CDR1 SNHLY, CDR2 FYNNEI. V dropped 6 bases and J dropped 6; count of bases not matched to a gene: 8. This CDR3 spans 15 amino acids. The CDR3 loop reads CASRLLAGLGNEQFF. The DNA of the CDR3 is TGTGCCAGCAGGCTACTAGCGGGGCTGGGCAATGAGCAGTTCTTC.

The chain has TRBV23-1 and TRBJ2-7; D call uncertain. TRBV23-1 has ORF status, its function being uncertain. The germline V and J ends were trimmed by 9 bases and 10 bases, with 10 bases remaining between them. This CDR3 has 9 amino acids. The DNA for the CDR3 is TGCGCCAGGTGGAGTGAACAGTACTTC. It encodes CARWSEQYF.

V and J are TRBV15 and TRBJ1-5; TRBD1 matches 10 bases. CDR3 size: 20 residues. Per the germline V gene, CDR1 is LNHNV and CDR2 is YYDKDF (reference sequence). V was clipped by 1 base and J by 1 base; unmatched bases: 13. The CDR3 coding sequence is TGTGCCACCAGCAGAGGTGATTCCCTACGGACAGGGGGAAGCAATCAGCCCCAGCATTTT. Translating gives CATSRGDSLRTGGSNQPQHF.

This clone has a single count. The chain employs TRBV28 and TRBJ2-1; 11 bases are shared with TRBD2. The CDR3 covers 20 residues. Losses at the gene ends were 5 bases for V and 5 bases for J; bases not matched to a gene: 20. Germline-derived CDR1 and CDR2 are MDHEN and SYDVKM. The CDR3 DNA sequence: TGTGCCAGCAGTGGACAGGGAGTGACTAGCGGGATGATTATAAACAATGAGCAGTTCTTC. It yields the protein CASSGQGVTSGMIINNEQFF.

The rearrangement links TRBV6-1 to TRBJ1-5, with 9 bases lining up with TRBD1. This CDR3 has 14 amino acids. The V and J ends lost 8 bases and 4 bases, in that order; junction bases with no gene match: 6. Germline lookup yields CDR1 MNHNS and CDR2 SASEGT. The CDR3 DNA reads TGTGCCAGCCGAGAGGGACAGGGAAATCAGCCCCAGCATTTT. As protein: CASREGQGNQPQHF.

V and J are TRBV19 and TRBJ1-4, with D perhaps matching TRBD1 (5 bases). V lost 7 bases and J lost 7, with 19 bases in between. Germline V gene data show CDR1 as LNHDA and CDR2 as SQIVND (reference sequence). The CDR3 has 15 amino acids. This chain's CDR3 is CASTPPGTRGEKLFF. The CDR3 DNA follows: TGTGCCAGTACCCCCCCGGGGACCCGAGGTGAAAAACTGTTTTTT. The variable domain in full, with the rest retrieved from reference TRBV19 and TRBJ1-4, is DGGITQSPKYLFRKEGQNVTLSCEQNLNHDAMYWYRQDPGQGLRLIYYSQIVNDFQKGDIAEGYSVSREKKESFPLTVTSAQKNPTAFYLCASTPPGTRGEKLFFGSGTQLSVL.

This clone was counted once. This chain uses TRBV28 with TRBJ2-3; a weak D match, TRBD2 (5 bases). Trimming took off 6 bases at V and 4 bases at J, with 20 bases between the two ends. CDR1 is MDHEN, CDR2 SYDVKM, per germline. There are 16 residues in the CDR3. In DNA, the CDR3 is TGTGCCAGCAGCCCCTTAAGAACCAGCGGCTCAGATACGCAGTATTTT. Protein product: CASSPLRTSGSDTQYF.

The rearrangement joins TRBV30 to TRBJ1-2; TRBD1 agrees at 9 bases. Germline CDR1 reads GTSNPN; CDR2 reads SVGIG (reference sequence). J gave up 4 bases and V 4 bases, and 10 bases lay outside the gene matches. This CDR3 has 15 residues. The CDR3 loop is CAWKIPGQGRYGYTF. Written as DNA, the CDR3 is TGTGCCTGGAAGATACCGGGACAGGGTCGCTATGGCTACACCTTC.

This chain connects TRBV7-7 to TRBJ2-5, with D possibly being TRBD2 (5 bases). The CDR3 covers 13 residues. Per germline, CDR1 SSHAT and CDR2 FNYEAQ (reference sequence). Deletions cut 1 base from V and 4 bases from J, with 7 bases between. CDR3 region: CASSLGGRETQYF. DNA of the CDR3: TGTGCCAGCAGCTTAGGCGGGCGAGAGACCCAGTACTTC. The variable domain in full, completed from reference TRBV7-7 and TRBJ2-5, reads GAGVSQSPRYKVTKRGQDVTLRCDPISSHATLYWYQQALGQGPEFLTYFNYEAQPDKSGLPSDRFSAERPEGSISTLTIQRTEQRDSAMYRCASSLGGRETQYFGPGTRLLVL.

The gene calls are TRBV18 and TRBJ1-2; 8 bases are shared with TRBD1. The CDR3 runs 14 residues. V lost 5 bases to trimming and J lost 7 bases; unmatched junction nucleotides: 9. Germline lookup yields CDR1 KGHSH and CDR2 LQKENI. This CDR3 reads CASSAGGEGTGYTF. The CDR3 region has the DNA TGTGCCAGCTCAGCAGGGGGCGAAGGTACTGGCTACACCTTC.

The V and J genes are TRBV6-5 and TRBJ2-5; 9 positions match TRBD1. Germline V gene lookup returns CDR1 MNHEY and CDR2 SVGAGI. The junction had 3 bases not matched to a gene; V was cut back by 6 bases and J by 1 base. The CDR3 has 14 residues. CDR3 nucleotide sequence: TGTGCCAGCAGGACAGGGGGGGGCCAAGAGACCCAGTACTTC. Its translation is CASRTGGGQETQYF.

CDR3 nucleotides: TGTGCCAGCAGCCCCAACGGGGGGTCCTACAATGAGCAGTTCTTC. Protein product: CASSPNGGSYNEQFF. V gene TRBV7-3 combines with J gene TRBJ2-1, with 7 nucleotides matching TRBD2. The length of the CDR3 is 15 residues. Germline V gene lookup returns CDR1 SGHTA and CDR2 FQGTGA. The trim removed 5 bases at V and 1 base at J, leaving 5 bases unmatched.

The gene calls are TRBV5-1 and TRBJ1-2; D is ambiguous. There are 15 residues in the CDR3. Germline lookup yields CDR1 SGHRS and CDR2 YFSETQ. The ends were cut back, 0 bases at V and 0 bases at J, with 9 bases in the middle. In DNA, the CDR3 is TGCGCCAGCAGCTTGGGTATAAGGACTAACTATGGCTACACCTTC. Translating it yields CASSLGIRTNYGYTF.

The chain recombines TRBV28 with TRBJ1-4, with 10 bases matching TRBD1. Germline V lookup: CDR1 MDHEN, CDR2 SYDVKM. The CDR3 has 14 amino acids. After removal of 6 bases from V and 6 bases from J, the junction contained 4 bases not matched to a gene. The CDR3 spells CASRSGTGDEKLFF. In DNA, the CDR3 is TGTGCCAGCAGATCCGGGACAGGGGATGAAAAACTGTTTTTT.

This clone appeared a single time. The chain uses TRBV28 and TRBJ2-1, with TRBD2 matching over 7 bases. This CDR3 region has 17 residues. CDR1 is MDHEN and CDR2 is SYDVKM in the germline V gene. V shed 8 bases, J shed 5 bases, and the junction held 18 bases outside the gene matches. The CDR3 DNA follows: TGTGCCAGCTTTAGTCAAGGGGCGGGCGGGAGTAACAATGAGCAGTTCTTC. Residues: CASFSQGAGGSNNEQFF.

This clone was observed a few times. The chain carries TRBV28 and TRBJ1-1, with D unclear. This CDR3 contains 12 residues. V lost 5 bases and J lost 3, with 7 bases in between. From germline, CDR1 is MDHEN and CDR2 SYDVKM. As DNA, the CDR3 is TGTGCCAGCAGTATCTCCGACACTGAAGCTTTCTTT. It codes for CASSISDTEAFF.

The CDR3, as DNA: TGTGCCAGCAGCACCTGGGGAGTGAGCAATCAGCCCCAGCATTTT. Translated, it gives CASSTWGVSNQPQHF. V usage is TRBV5-6 and J usage is TRBJ1-5; no reliable D call. The germline V gene encodes CDR1 SGHDT and CDR2 YYEEEE. This CDR3 has 15 amino acids. V gave up 4 bases and J gave up 1 base, with 12 bases separating them.

The chain is built from TRBV4-2 and TRBJ2-3; tentatively, D is TRBD2 (6 bases). CDR3 size: 15 residues. Between the trimmed V and J ends, which lost 1 base and 2 bases, there was a span of 10 bases. Germline values: CDR1 LGHNA, CDR2 YNFKEQ. The CDR3 bases are TGTGCCAGCAGCCAAGGCGGGGAACTCACAGATACGCAGTATTTT. Amino acid sequence: CASSQGGELTDTQYF.

V is TRBV7-8 and J is TRBJ1-5, with unresolved D. The V end lost 5 bases, the J end lost 4 bases, and 15 bases lay between the germline ends. CDR1 and CDR2 from the germline V gene are SGHVS and FQNEAQ. The CDR3 spans 15 residues. As DNA, the CDR3 is TGTGCCAGCAGCCCAGCCTTAGTGGGGAATCAGCCCCAGCATTTT. The encoded protein is CASSPALVGNQPQHF.

CDR3 nucleotide sequence: TGTGCCAGCAGTTCGGGAGCAACTAATGAAAAACTGTTTTTT. Its protein is CASSSGATNEKLFF. The chain is built from TRBV27 and TRBJ1-4; D unclear. The CDR3 loop spans 14 amino acids. V lost 4 bases to trimming and J lost 0 bases, with 6 bases between them. Germline values: CDR1 MNHEY, CDR2 SMNVEV (reference sequence). The variable domain in full, with the rest retrieved from reference TRBV27 and TRBJ1-4, is EAQVTQNPRYLITVTGKKLTVTCSQNMNHEYMSWYRQDPGLGLRQIYYSMNVEVTDKGDVPEGYKVSRKEKRNFPLILESPSPNQTSLYFCASSSGATNEKLFFGSGTQLSVL.

The genes are TRBV2 and TRBJ2-5, with a tentative D call TRBD2 (7 bases). This CDR3 is 13 amino acids long. The germline CDR1 and CDR2 sequences are SNHLY and FYNNEI. Trimming took 6 bases from V and 1 from J, leaving 9 bases between them. CDR3 in DNA: TGTGCCAGCAGAGGGGGGGTCCAAGAGACCCAGTACTTC. Its protein is CASRGGVQETQYF. Drawing the rest from reference TRBV2 and TRBJ2-5, the complete variable domain is EPEVTQTPSHQVTQMGQEVILRCVPISNHLYFYWYRQILGQKVEFLVSFYNNEISEKSEIFDDQFSVERPDGSNFTLKIRSTKLEDSAMYFCASRGGVQETQYFGPGTRLLVL.

The gene calls are TRBV28 and TRBJ1-4; D call uncertain. The CDR3 runs to 13 residues. The germline gives CDR1 MDHEN, CDR2 SYDVKM. V was shortened by 10 bases and J by 4 bases, with 13 bases between the two germline ends. The CDR3 reads CATFTVFNEKLFF. CDR3 sequence (DNA): TGTGCCACCTTTACAGTGTTTAATGAAAAACTGTTTTTT. Drawing the rest from reference TRBV28 and TRBJ1-4, the complete variable domain is DVKVTQSSRYLVKRTGEKVFLECVQDMDHENMFWYRQDPGLGLRLIYFSYDVKMKEKGDIPEGYSVSREKKERFSLILESASTNQTSMYLCATFTVFNEKLFFGSGTQLSVL.

The chain carries TRBV7-6 and TRBJ2-1, with 12 bases fitting TRBD2. V shed 5 bases and J 6 bases; nucleotides not matched to a gene: 8. Germline V gene sequence: CDR1 SGHVS, CDR2 FNYEAQ. The CDR3 consists of 16 residues. In DNA form, the CDR3 reads TGTGCCAGCAGCCCCTCTAGCGGGAGGGCCAGCAATGAGCAGTTCTTC. The encoded protein is CASSPSSGRASNEQFF.

This chain links TRBV19 with TRBJ1-1, with a possible D match to TRBD1 (6 bases). V was shortened by 5 bases and J by 5 bases, with 15 bases between the two germline ends. Germline V lookup: CDR1 LNHDA, CDR2 SQIVND (reference sequence). The CDR3 runs 14 residues. The CDR3 bases are TGTGCCAGTAGTCACACAGGGTCCGGGACTGAAGCTTTCTTT. It codes for CASSHTGSGTEAFF.

The rearrangement links TRBV7-2 to TRBJ1-3, with 8 bases matching TRBD1. CDR1 and CDR2 from the germline V gene are SGHTA and FQGNSA. This CDR3 is 15 amino acids long. V was pared by 5 bases and J by 2 bases, with 5 bases of the junction left unmatched. The CDR3 spells CASSPDRGTGNTIYF. CDR3 coding DNA: TGTGCCAGCAGCCCTGACAGGGGCACTGGAAACACCATATATTTT.

The chain is built from TRBV15 and TRBJ2-5; possible D gene TRBD2, 6 bases. The germline gives CDR1 LNHNV, CDR2 YYDKDF (reference sequence). V gave up 9 bases and J gave up 1 base, with 12 bases separating them. The CDR3 contains 13 residues. DNA for the CDR3: TGTGCCACAGCGGAGGGGCCCCAAGAGACCCAGTACTTC. The encoded protein is CATAEGPQETQYF.

This clone occurred a few times. The chain links TRBV5-1 to TRBJ1-3, with D possibly TRBD1 on 6 matching bases. V shed 4 bases and J shed 4 bases, with 9 bases lying between them. The CDR3 extends over 13 amino acids. In germline, CDR1 is SGHRS, CDR2 YFSETQ. The chain's CDR3 is CASSTGIGNTIYF. As DNA, the CDR3 is TGCGCCAGCAGCACAGGGATCGGAAACACCATATATTTT.

CDR3 amino acids: CASSYGTAGETQYF. Written as DNA, the CDR3 is TGTGCCAGCAGCTATGGGACAGCGGGAGAGACCCAGTACTTC. The chain carries TRBV7-7 and TRBJ2-5; D is perhaps TRBD1 (7 bases). This CDR3 contains 14 residues. CDR1 and CDR2 from the germline V gene are SSHAT and FNYEAQ (reference sequence). Trimming took off 4 bases at V and 4 bases at J, with 13 bases between the two ends.

The chain combines TRBV2 with TRBJ2-5, with 8 bases that match TRBD2. This CDR3 is 15 amino acids long. The germline gives CDR1 SNHLY, CDR2 FYNNEI. J gave up 5 bases and V 4 bases, and 9 bases lay outside the gene matches. Here the CDR3 reads CASSGASGRDETQYF. DNA of the CDR3: TGTGCCAGCAGTGGGGCGAGCGGGAGAGATGAGACCCAGTACTTC.